The clone carrying this T cell receptor (beta chain) has ten or more counts. V was clipped by 5 bases and J by 0 bases, with 17 bases between them. The CDR3 runs to 16 residues. Germline CDR1 and CDR2: LNHNV and YYDKDF (reference sequence). These data originate in a study of blood T cells in healthy people across ages. Then a second PCR, running about 7 to 11 cycles, was carried out with a sample-barcoded 5' primer and a J-beta primer mix. Each CDR3 protein is one row after TCRdb ran MiXCR on the 5' RACE reads. Among 980,000 or so distinct CDR3 sequences listed, around 48% were seen once. The receptor comes from a man aged 25-45 years in good health. The J gene is TRBJ2-7, the V gene TRBV15; weak D call: TRBD1 (6 bases). Sequencing was performed on blood. CDR3 amino acids: CATSASLGQSSYEQYF. The CDR3 bases are TGTGCCACCAGCGCATCCCTAGGACAGAGCTCCTACGAGCAGTACTTC.